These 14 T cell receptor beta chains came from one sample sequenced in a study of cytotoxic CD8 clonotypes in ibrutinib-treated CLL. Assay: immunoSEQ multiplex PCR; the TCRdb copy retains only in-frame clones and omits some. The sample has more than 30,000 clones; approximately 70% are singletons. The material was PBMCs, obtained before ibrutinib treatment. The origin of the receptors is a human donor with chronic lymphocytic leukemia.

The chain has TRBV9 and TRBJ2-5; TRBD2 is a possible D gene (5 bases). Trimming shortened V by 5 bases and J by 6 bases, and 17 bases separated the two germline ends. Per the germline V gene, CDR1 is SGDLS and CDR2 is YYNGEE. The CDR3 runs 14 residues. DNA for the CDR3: TGTGCCAGCAGTTCTGGTTTCTCGGGAAAGACCCAGTACTTC. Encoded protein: CASSSGFSGKTQYF.

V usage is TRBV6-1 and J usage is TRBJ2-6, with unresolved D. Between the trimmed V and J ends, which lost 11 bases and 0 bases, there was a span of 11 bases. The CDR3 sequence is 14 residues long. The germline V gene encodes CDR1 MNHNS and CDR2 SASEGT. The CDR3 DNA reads TGTGCCCTAAACCCGGTCTCTGGGGCCAACGTCCTGACTTTC. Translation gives CALNPVSGANVLTF.

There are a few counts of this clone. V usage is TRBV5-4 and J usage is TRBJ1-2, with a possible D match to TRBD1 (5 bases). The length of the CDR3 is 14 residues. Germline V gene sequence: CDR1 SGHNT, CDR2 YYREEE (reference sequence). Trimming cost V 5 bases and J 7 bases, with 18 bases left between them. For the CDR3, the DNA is TGTGCCAGCAGACCCCCCGGGACCGGAAGTGGCTACACCTTC. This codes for CASRPPGTGSGYTF.

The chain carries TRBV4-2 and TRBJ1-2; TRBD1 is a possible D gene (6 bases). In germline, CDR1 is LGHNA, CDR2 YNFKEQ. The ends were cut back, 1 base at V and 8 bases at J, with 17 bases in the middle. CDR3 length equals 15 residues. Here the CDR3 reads CASSQVSLTGGGYTF. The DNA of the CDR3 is TGTGCCAGCAGCCAAGTCTCCCTGACAGGTGGCGGCTACACCTTC.

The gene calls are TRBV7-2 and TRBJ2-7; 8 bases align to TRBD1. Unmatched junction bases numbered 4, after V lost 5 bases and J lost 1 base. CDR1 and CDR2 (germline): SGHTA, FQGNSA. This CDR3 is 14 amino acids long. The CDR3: CASSMGQASYEQYF. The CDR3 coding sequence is TGTGCCAGCAGCATGGGACAGGCGTCCTACGAGCAGTACTTC.

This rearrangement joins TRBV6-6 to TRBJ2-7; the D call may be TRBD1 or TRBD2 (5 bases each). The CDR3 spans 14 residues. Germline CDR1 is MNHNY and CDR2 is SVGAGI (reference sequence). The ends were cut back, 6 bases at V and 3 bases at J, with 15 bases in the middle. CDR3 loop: CASRGTALDYEQYF. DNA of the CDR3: TGTGCCAGCAGGGGGACGGCACTTGACTACGAGCAGTACTTC.

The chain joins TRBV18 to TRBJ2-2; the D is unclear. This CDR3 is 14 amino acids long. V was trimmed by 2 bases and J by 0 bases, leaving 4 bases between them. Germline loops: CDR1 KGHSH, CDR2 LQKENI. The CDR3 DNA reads TGTGCCAGCTCACCAGCATCGAACACCGGGGAGCTGTTTTTT. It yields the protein CASSPASNTGELFF.

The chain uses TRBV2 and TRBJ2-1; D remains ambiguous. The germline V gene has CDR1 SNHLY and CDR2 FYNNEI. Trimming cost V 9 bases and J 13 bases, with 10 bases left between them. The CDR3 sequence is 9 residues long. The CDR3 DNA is TGTGCCAGTAGTTCTCCACAGTTCTTC. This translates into CASSSPQFF.

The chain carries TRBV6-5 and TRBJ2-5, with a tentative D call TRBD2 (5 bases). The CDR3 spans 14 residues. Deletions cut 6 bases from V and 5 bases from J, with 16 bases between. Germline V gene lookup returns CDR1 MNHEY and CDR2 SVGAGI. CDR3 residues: CASSPTRVWETQYF. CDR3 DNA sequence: TGTGCCAGCAGCCCGACGAGGGTTTGGGAGACCCAGTACTTC.

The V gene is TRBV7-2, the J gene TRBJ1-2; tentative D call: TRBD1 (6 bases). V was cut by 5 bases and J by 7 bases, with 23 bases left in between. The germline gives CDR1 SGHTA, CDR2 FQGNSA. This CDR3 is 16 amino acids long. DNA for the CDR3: TGTGCCAGCAGCCCAACCGGGGGCACCATGACAGGTGGCTACACCTTC. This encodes CASSPTGGTMTGGYTF.

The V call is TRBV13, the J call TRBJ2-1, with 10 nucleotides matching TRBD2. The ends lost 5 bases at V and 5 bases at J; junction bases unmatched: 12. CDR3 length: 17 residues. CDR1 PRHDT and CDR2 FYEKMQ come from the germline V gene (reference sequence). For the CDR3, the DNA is TGTGCCAGCAGCCCTAATCCGGGACTAGCGAATAACAATGAGCAGTTCTTC. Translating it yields CASSPNPGLANNNEQFF.

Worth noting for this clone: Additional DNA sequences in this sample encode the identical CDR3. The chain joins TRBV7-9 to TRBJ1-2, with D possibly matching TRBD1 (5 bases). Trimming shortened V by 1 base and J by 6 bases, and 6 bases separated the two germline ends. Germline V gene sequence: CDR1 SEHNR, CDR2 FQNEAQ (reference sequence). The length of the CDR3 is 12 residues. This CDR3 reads CASSLGGDGYTF. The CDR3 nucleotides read TGTGCCAGCAGCTTAGGAGGGGATGGCTACACCTTC.

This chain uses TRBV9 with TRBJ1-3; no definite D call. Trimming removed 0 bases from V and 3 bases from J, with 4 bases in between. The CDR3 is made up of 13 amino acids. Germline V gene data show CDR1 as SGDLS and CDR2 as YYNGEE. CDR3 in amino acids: CASSVDGGNTIYF. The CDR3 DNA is TGTGCCAGCAGCGTAGACGGTGGAAACACCATATATTTT.

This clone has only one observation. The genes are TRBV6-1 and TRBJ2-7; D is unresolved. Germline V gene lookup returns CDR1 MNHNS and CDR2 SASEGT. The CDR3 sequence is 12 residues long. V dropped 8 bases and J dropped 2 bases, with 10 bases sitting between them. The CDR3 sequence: CASVSVPYEQYF. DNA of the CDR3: TGTGCCAGCGTCAGCGTACCCTACGAGCAGTACTTC.